This T cell receptor beta chain was recovered during a study of blood T cell repertoires in COVID-19. Across the whole study: Material from acute and convalescent COVID-19 was sourced from the United States, Italy and Spain. The cDNA or gDNA used as material had been derived from T cells, B-cell-depleted T cells, or PBMCs.

Per the study methods: From reference gene primer amplification, estimates of nucleated cell counts were derived. The repertoire was sequenced with immunoSEQ multiplex PCR; TCRdb's copy has only in-frame clones and lacks some. V and J calls and clone size follow that table, whereas D and trimming were derived from the DNA. Here the sample spans about 60,000 clones, 88% being singletons. The germline V gene has CDR1 MDHEN and CDR2 SYDVKM. V dropped 1 base and J dropped 7; count of bases not matched to a gene: 7. The CDR3 has 16 amino acids. The chain is built from TRBV28 and TRBJ2-2; 9 nucleotides align to TRBD2. Sequencing was carried out using peripheral blood. The sequence derives from a human donor in a cohort sampled during active COVID-19. In nucleotides, the CDR3 is TGTGCCAGCAGTTTATACGGACTAGCGAAGGGCGGGGAGCTGTTTTTT. Translation gives CASSLYGLAKGGELFF.